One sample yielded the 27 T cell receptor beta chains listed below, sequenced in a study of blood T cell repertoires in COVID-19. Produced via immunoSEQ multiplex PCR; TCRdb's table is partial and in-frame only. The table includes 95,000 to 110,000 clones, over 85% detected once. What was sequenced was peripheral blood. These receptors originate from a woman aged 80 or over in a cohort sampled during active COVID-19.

Here the CDR3 DNA reads TGTGCCAGCAGTCTCAGAGGAGGGGGAAGAGCGGGAAAGAACGAGCAGTACTTC. Amino acids: CASSLRGGGRAGKNEQYF. V is TRBV28 and J is TRBJ2-7; possible D gene TRBD2, 7 bases. CDR1 is MDHEN, CDR2 SYDVKM, per germline. CDR3 length equals 18 residues. Trimming pared 5 bases from V and 5 bases from J, leaving 28 bases between.

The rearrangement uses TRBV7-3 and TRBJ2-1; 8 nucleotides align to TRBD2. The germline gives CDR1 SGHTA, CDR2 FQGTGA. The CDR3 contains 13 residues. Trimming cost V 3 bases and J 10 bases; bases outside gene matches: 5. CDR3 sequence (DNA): TGTGCCAGCAGCTTCGGGACTAGTAGCGAGCAGTTCTTC. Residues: CASSFGTSSEQFF.

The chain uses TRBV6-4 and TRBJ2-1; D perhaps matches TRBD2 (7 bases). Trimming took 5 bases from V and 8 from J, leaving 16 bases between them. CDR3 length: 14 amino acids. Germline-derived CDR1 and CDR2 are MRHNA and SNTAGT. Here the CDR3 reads CASSPSGGGDEQFF. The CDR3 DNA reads TGTGCCAGCAGTCCGTCCGGCGGGGGCGATGAGCAGTTCTTC.

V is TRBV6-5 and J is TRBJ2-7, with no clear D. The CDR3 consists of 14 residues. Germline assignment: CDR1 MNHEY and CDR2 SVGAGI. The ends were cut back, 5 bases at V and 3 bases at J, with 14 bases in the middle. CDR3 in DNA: TGTGCCAGCAGTCCCGATCGAGGCAGCTACGAGCAGTACTTC. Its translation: CASSPDRGSYEQYF.

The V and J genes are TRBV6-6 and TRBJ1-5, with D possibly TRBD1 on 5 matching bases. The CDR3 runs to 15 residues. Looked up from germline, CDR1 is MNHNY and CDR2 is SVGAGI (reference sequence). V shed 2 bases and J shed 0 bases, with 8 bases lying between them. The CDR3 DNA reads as TGTGCCAGCAGTTACGGGGGGAGTAGCAATCAGCCCCAGCATTTT. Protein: CASSYGGSSNQPQHF.

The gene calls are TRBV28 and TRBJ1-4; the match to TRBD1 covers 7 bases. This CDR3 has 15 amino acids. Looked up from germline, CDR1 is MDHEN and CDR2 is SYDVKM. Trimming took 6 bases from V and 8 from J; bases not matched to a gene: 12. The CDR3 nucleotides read TGTGCCAGCAGAATACACAGGGGCGCTGGGGAAAAACTGTTTTTT. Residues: CASRIHRGAGEKLFF.

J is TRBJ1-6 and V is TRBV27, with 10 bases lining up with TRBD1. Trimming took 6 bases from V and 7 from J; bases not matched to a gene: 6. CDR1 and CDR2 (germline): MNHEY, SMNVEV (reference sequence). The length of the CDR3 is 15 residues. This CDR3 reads CASRWDRGENSPLHF. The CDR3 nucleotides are TGTGCCAGCAGGTGGGACAGGGGTGAAAATTCACCCCTCCACTTT.

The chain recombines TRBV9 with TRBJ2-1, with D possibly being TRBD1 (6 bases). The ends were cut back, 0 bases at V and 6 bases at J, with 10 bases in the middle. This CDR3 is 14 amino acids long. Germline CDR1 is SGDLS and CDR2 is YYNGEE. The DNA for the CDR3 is TGTGCCAGCAGCGTAGGGGAAGGGGGCAATGAGCAGTTCTTC. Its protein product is CASSVGEGGNEQFF.

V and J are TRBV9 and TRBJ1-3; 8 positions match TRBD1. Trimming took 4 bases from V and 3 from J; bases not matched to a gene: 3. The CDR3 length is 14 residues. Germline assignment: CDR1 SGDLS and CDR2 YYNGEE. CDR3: CASSLTGDGNTIYF. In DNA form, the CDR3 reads TGTGCCAGCAGCCTGACAGGGGATGGAAACACCATATATTTT.

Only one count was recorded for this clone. DNA for the CDR3: TGCAGTGCCGCAGGTGGGCATGAAGCTTTCTTT. It is translated as CSAAGGHEAFF. V is TRBV20-1 and J is TRBJ1-1, with no clear D. Trimming took 6 bases from V and 7 from J, leaving 12 bases between them. The CDR3 sequence is 11 residues long. CDR1 and CDR2 from the germline V gene are DFQATT and SNEGSKA (reference sequence).

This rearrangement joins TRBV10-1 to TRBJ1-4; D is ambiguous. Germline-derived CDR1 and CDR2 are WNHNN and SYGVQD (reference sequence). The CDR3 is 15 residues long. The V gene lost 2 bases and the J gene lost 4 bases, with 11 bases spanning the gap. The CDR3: CASSEIGGFNEKLFF. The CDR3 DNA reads TGCGCCAGCAGTGAGATCGGCGGGTTTAATGAAAAACTGTTTTTT.

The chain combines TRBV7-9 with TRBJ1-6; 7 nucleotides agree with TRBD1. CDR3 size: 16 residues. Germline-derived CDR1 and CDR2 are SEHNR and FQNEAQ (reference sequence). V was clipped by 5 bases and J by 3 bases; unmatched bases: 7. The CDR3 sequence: CASSPQTGNYNSPLHF. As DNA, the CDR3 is TGTGCCAGCAGCCCCCAGACAGGGAACTATAATTCACCCCTCCACTTT.

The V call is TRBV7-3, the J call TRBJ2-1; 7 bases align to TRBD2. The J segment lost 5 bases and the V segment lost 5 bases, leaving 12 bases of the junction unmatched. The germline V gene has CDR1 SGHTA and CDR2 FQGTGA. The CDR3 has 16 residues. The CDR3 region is CASSRSGTTGNNEQFF. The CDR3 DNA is TGTGCCAGCAGCCGATCCGGGACTACGGGAAACAATGAGCAGTTCTTC.

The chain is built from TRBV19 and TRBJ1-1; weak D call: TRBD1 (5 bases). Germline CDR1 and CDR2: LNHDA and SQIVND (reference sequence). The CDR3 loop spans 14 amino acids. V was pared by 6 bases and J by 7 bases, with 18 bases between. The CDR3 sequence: CASSPVVGQLEAFF. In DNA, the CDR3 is TGTGCCAGTAGCCCCGTCGTGGGGCAACTTGAAGCTTTCTTT.

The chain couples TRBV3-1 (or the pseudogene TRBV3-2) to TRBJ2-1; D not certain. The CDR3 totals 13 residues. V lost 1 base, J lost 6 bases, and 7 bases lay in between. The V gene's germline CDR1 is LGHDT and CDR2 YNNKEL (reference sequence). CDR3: CASSQVSRNEQFF. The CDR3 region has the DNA TGTGCCAGCAGCCAAGTTAGCCGCAATGAGCAGTTCTTC.

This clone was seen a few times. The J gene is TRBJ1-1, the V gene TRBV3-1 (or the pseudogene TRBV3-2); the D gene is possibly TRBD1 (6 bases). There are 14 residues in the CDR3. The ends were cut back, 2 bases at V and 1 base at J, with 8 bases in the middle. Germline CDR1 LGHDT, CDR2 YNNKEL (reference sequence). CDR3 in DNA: TGTGCCAGCAGCCAACCGACAGGGAACACTGAAGCTTTCTTT. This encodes CASSQPTGNTEAFF.

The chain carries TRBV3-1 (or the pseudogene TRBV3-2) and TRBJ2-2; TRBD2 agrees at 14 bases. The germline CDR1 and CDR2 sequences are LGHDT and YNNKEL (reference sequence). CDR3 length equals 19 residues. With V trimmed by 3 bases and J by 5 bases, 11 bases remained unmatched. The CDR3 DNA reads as TGTGCCAGCAGCCACCTCAGACTAGCGGGAGGGCGAGGGACCGGGGAGCTGTTTTTT. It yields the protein CASSHLRLAGGRGTGELFF.

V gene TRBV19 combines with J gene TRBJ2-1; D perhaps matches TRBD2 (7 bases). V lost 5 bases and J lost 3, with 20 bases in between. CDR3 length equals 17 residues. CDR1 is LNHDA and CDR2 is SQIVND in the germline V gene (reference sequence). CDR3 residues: CASSPRAEGGLYNEQFF. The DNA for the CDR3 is TGTGCCAGTAGTCCCCGGGCTGAGGGGGGGCTCTACAATGAGCAGTTCTTC.

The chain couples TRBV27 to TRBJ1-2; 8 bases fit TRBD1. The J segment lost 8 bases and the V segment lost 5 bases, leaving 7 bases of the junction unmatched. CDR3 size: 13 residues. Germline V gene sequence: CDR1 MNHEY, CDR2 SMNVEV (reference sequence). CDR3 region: CASSARQGWGYTF. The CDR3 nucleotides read TGTGCCAGCAGTGCCCGACAGGGGTGGGGCTACACCTTC.

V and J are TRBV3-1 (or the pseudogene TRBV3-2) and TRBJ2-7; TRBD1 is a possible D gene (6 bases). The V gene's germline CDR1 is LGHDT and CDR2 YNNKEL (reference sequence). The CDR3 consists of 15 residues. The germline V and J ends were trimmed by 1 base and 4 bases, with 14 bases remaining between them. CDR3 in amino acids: CASSQGNRGTYEQYF. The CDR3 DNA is TGTGCCAGCAGCCAAGGGAATAGGGGGACGTACGAGCAGTACTTC.

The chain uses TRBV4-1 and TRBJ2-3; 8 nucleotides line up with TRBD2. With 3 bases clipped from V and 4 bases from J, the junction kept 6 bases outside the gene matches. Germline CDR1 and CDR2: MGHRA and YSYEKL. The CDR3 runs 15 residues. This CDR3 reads CASSQPGLGSDTQYF. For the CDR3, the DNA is TGCGCCAGCAGCCAGCCGGGACTAGGCTCAGATACGCAGTATTTT.

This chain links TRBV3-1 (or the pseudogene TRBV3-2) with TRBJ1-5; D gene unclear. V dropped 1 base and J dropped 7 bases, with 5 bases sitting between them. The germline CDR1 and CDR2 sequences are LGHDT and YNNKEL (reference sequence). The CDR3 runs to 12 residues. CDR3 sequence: CASSQGRQPQHF. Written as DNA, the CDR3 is TGTGCCAGCAGCCAAGGCAGACAGCCCCAGCATTTT.

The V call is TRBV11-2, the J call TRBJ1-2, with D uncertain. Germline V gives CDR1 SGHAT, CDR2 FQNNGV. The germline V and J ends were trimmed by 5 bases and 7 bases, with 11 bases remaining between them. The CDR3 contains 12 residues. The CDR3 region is CASSLLGGGYTF. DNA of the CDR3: TGTGCCAGCAGCCTGTTGGGAGGTGGCTACACCTTC.

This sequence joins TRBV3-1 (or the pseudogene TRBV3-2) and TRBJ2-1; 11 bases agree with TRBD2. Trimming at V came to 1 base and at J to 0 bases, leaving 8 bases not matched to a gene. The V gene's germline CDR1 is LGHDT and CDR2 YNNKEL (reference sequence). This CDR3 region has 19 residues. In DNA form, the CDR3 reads TGTGCCAGCAGCCAAGTTATAGCGGGGGGGCTCTCCTCCTACAATGAGCAGTTCTTC. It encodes CASSQVIAGGLSSYNEQFF.

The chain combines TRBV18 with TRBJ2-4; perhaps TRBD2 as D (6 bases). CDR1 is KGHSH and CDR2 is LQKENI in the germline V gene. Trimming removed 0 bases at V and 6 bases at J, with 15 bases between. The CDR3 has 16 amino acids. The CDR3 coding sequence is TGTGCCAGCTCACCACCGGAGGGGCAGGGCTTAAACATTCAGTACTTC. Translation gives CASSPPEGQGLNIQYF.

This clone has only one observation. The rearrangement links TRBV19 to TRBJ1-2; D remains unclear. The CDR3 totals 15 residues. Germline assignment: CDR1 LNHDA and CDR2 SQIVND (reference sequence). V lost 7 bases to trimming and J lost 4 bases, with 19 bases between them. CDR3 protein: CASKAAGAIVYGYTF. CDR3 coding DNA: TGTGCCAGTAAAGCTGCGGGAGCAATAGTCTATGGCTACACCTTC.

The CDR3 bases are TGTGCCAGCAGCTTCGGCAGGAACAATGAGCAGTTCTTC. Protein sequence: CASSFGRNNEQFF. The rearrangement uses TRBV5-6 and TRBJ2-1; D not certain. The length of the CDR3 is 13 residues. Germline lookup yields CDR1 SGHDT and CDR2 YYEEEE. V was clipped by 2 bases and J by 5 bases, with 8 bases between them.